These 10 T cell receptor beta chains originate from one sample sequenced in a study of T cells in narcolepsy. Profiling relied on immunoSEQ multiplex PCR, and the TCRdb table lists in-frame clones only, not all of them. The data contain approximately 25,000 clones, approximately 89% of them singletons. Sequenced material: CD45RA- memory CD4+ T cells from PBMCs. All receptors derive from a human donor with narcolepsy.

This clone has more than one count but fewer than ten. This chain joins TRBV4-1 and TRBJ1-5, with 7 positions matching TRBD1. Germline assignment: CDR1 MGHRA and CDR2 YSYEKL. The CDR3 contains 16 residues. Trimming cost V 1 base and J 4 bases; bases outside gene matches: 7. DNA for the CDR3: TGCGCCAGCAGCCAAGCCTCCGGGACAGAGAATCAGCCCCAGCATTTT. Its translation is CASSQASGTENQPQHF.

The rearrangement joins TRBV19 to TRBJ2-3, with D perhaps TRBD2 (5 bases). The CDR3 runs to 13 residues. Germline V gives CDR1 LNHDA, CDR2 SQIVND (reference sequence). Trimming cost V 10 bases and J 5 bases, with 16 bases left between them. The CDR3 protein is CATSQARGDTQYF. In nucleotides, the CDR3 is TGTGCCACCTCCCAGGCTCGGGGAGATACGCAGTATTTT.

This chain connects TRBV27 to TRBJ2-7, with D possibly being TRBD2 (5 bases). The CDR3 contains 16 residues. Trimming cost V 4 bases and J 6 bases, with 22 bases left between them. The germline gives CDR1 MNHEY, CDR2 SMNVEV (reference sequence). CDR3 in DNA: TGTGCCAGCAGTTACAGCACTAGGTCCCTGGGGTGCGAGCAGTACTTC. Residues: CASSYSTRSLGCEQYF.

V is TRBV19 and J is TRBJ2-6; a possible D gene is TRBD1 (6 bases). Trimming removed 7 bases at V and 2 bases at J, with 12 bases between. The CDR3 loop spans 15 amino acids. Germline V CDR1 and CDR2: LNHDA, SQIVND (reference sequence). The CDR3 is CASTPGGTGANVLTF. CDR3 in DNA: TGTGCCAGTACCCCTGGGGGCACTGGGGCCAACGTCCTGACTTTC.

The chain employs TRBV2 and TRBJ2-2; TRBD1 might be the D (5 bases). This CDR3 spans 14 amino acids. Trimming removed 8 bases at V and 3 bases at J, with 13 bases between. Germline V gene sequence: CDR1 SNHLY, CDR2 FYNNEI. The CDR3 is CASGQRTYTGELFF. In DNA, the CDR3 is TGTGCCAGCGGACAACGAACCTACACCGGGGAGCTGTTTTTT.

This rearrangement joins TRBV28 to TRBJ2-5; 7 bases are a match to TRBD1. After removal of 2 bases from V and 7 bases from J, the junction contained 7 bases not matched to a gene. CDR1 is MDHEN and CDR2 is SYDVKM in the germline V gene. CDR3 length equals 14 residues. The CDR3 reads CASSLRGGAGTQYF. As DNA, the CDR3 is TGTGCCAGCAGTTTAAGAGGGGGCGCGGGGACCCAGTACTTC.

V usage is TRBV7-9 and J usage is TRBJ2-1; TRBD2 aligns across 11 bases. CDR3 length: 18 amino acids. Germline V lookup: CDR1 SEHNR, CDR2 FQNEAQ (reference sequence). Unmatched junction bases numbered 11, after V lost 2 bases and J lost 5 bases. The CDR3 reads CASSLPRRLAGTHNEQFF. CDR3 sequence (DNA): TGTGCCAGCAGCTTACCCCGAAGACTAGCGGGGACTCACAATGAGCAGTTCTTC.

The rearrangement uses TRBV18 and TRBJ2-3; the D call may be TRBD1 or TRBD2 (6 bases each). V shed 0 bases and J shed 4 bases, with 8 bases lying between them. This CDR3 comprises 14 residues. The germline V gene encodes CDR1 KGHSH and CDR2 LQKENI. CDR3 sequence (DNA): TGTGCCAGCTCACCACCGGGGGGCCCAGATACGCAGTATTTT. This sequence encodes CASSPPGGPDTQYF. The full variable domain, rest sourced from reference TRBV18 and TRBJ2-3, is NAGVMQNPRHLVRRRGQEARLRCSPMKGHSHVYWYRQLPEEGLKFMVYLQKENIIDESGMPKERFSAEFPKEGPSILRIQQVVRGDSAAYFCASSPPGGPDTQYFGPGTRLTVL.

The chain has TRBV2 and TRBJ1-1, with a tentative D call TRBD1 (5 bases). V lost 6 bases, J lost 1 base, and 9 bases lay in between. Germline lookup yields CDR1 SNHLY and CDR2 FYNNEI. This CDR3 comprises 13 residues. The CDR3 nucleotides read TGTGCCAGCAGGTTTGGGGGGAACACTGAAGCTTTCTTT. This encodes CASRFGGNTEAFF. Full variable domain (rest looked up from reference TRBV2 and TRBJ1-1): EPEVTQTPSHQVTQMGQEVILRCVPISNHLYFYWYRQILGQKVEFLVSFYNNEISEKSEIFDDQFSVERPDGSNFTLKIRSTKLEDSAMYFCASRFGGNTEAFFGQGTRLTVV.

The genes are TRBV6-6 and TRBJ1-1; D not resolved. V shed 0 bases and J shed 11 bases, with 13 bases lying between them. Germline values: CDR1 MNHNY, CDR2 SVGAGI (reference sequence). This CDR3 contains 13 residues. The CDR3 loop reads CASSYSSEGSAFF. CDR3 in DNA: TGTGCCAGCAGTTACTCAAGCGAGGGCTCCGCTTTCTTT.